This T cell receptor (beta chain) was profiled in a study of metastatic and nonmetastatic thyroid tumors. Study details: Malignant thyroid and benign thyroid patients provided blood and tumor or nodule tissue whose repertoires were compared.

In the authors' workflow: Clinicopathological groups differed in CDR3, with these differences serving to build a distant-metastasis classifier for papillary thyroid cancer. TCRdb recomputed clones from the PCR reads via MiXCR. The V and J calls here are based on TCRdb, not the publication. The repertoire has about 59,000 clones, 15% to 20% of them found once; the top ten carry roughly a tenth. This clone was detected ten times or more. Its antigen remains unidentified. Findings and caveats of the study: Significantly higher TCR beta diversity was reportedly seen in malignant thyroid tumors than benign nodules, in blood and tumor.

Prior to thyroid surgery, none of the patients had received any treatment. CDR3 size: 15 residues. Germline V CDR1 and CDR2: DFQATT, SNEGSKA (reference sequence). Trimming shortened V by 3 bases and J by 6 bases, and 15 bases separated the two germline ends. The chain has TRBV20-1 and TRBJ1-6; D is ambiguous. Sequenced: blood. The TCR originated in a male donor with papillary thyroid cancer or a benign thyroid nodule (not recorded which). Some clones in this sample may be carry-over from other donors' samples. The CDR3 reads CSARGSGFRNSPLHF. The CDR3 nucleotides are TGCAGTGCTAGGGGTTCGGGCTTTCGTAATTCACCCCTCCACTTT.